This T cell receptor beta chain was identified in a study of cytomegalovirus exposure and HLA in healthy donors. Study-wide results and limits: The study dropped some indistinguishable V segments, TRBV6-2 and TRBV6-3 among them. The study designated 164 TCR beta chains cytomegalovirus-associated. The classifier reportedly diagnosed cytomegalovirus status with high sensitivity and specificity.

This clone turned up a few times. The target antigen is unknown. The CDR3 is made up of 12 amino acids. Germline CDR1 is SNHLY and CDR2 is FYNNEI. The V gene lost 7 bases and the J gene lost 2 bases, with 6 bases spanning the gap. The primer mix had 60 Vbeta and 13 Jbeta primers. TCRdb's table, derived via immunoSEQ multiplex PCR, lists solely in-frame clones and lacks some. This table holds about 170,000 clones, around three quarters found once. Healthy bone marrow donors made up the donor group. V and J are TRBV2 and TRBJ1-3; possible D gene TRBD1, 6 bases. Sequenced: PBMCs. The receptor was derived from a young woman in good health and CMV-seropositive. The CDR3 nucleotides read TGTGCCAGCAACAGGGCTGGAAACACCATATATTTT. Its protein product is CASNRAGNTIYF.